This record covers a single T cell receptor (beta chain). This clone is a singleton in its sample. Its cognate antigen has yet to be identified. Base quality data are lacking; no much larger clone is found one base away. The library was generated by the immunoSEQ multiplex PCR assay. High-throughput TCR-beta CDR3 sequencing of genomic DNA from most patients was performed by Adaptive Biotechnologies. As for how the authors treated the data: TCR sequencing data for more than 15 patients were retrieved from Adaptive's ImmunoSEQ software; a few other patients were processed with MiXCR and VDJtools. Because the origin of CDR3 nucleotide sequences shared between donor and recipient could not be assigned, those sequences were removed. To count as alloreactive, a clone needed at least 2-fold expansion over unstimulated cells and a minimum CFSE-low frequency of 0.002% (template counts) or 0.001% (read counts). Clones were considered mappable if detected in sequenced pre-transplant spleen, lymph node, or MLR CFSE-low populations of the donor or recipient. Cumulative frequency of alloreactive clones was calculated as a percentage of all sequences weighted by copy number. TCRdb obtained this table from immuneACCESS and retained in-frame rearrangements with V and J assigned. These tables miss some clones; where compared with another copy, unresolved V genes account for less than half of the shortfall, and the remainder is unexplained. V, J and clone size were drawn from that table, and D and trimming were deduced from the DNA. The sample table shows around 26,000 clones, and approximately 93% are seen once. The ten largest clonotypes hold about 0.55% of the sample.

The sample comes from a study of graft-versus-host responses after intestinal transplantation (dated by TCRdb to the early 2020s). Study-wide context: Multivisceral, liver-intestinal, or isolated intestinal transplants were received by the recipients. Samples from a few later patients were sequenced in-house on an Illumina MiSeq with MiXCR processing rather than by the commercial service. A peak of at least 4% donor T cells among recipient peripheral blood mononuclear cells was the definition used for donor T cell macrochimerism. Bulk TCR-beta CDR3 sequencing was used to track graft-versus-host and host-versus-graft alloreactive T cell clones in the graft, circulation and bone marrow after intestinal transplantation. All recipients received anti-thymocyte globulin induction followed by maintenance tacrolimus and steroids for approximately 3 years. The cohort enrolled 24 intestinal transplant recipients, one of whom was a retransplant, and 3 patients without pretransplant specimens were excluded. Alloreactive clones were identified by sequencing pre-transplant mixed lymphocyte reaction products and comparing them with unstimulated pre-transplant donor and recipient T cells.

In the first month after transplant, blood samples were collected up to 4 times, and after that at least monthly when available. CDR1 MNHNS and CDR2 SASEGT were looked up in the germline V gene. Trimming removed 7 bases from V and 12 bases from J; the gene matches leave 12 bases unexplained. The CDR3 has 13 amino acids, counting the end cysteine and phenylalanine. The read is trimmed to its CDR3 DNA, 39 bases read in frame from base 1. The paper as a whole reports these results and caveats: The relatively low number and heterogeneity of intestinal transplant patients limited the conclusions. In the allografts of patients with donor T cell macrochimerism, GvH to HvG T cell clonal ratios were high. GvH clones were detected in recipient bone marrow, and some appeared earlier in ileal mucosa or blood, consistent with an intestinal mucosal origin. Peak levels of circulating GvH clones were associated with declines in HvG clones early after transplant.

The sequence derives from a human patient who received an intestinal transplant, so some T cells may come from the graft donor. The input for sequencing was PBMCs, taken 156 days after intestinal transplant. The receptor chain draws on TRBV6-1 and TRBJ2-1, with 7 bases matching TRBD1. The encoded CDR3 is CASTGQATNTQFF. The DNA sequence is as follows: TGTGCCAGCACCGGACAGGCTACCAACACGCAGTTCTTC.